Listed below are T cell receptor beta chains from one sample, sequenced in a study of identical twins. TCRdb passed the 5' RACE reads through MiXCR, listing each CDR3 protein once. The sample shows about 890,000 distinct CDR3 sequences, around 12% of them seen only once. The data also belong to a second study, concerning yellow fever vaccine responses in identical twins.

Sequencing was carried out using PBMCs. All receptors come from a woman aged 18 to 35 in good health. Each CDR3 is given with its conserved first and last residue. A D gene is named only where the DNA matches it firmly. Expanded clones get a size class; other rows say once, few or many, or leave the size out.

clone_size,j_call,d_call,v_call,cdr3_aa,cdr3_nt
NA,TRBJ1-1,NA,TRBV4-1,CASSQDNFFGHANTEAFF,TGCGCCAGCAGCCAAGATAATTTTTTTGGACACGCAAACACTGAAGCTTTCTTT
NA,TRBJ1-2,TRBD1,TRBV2,CASSEIGGQDYGYTF,TGTGCCAGCAGTGAAATCGGGGGACAGGACTATGGCTACACCTTC
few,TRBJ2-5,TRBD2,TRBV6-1,CASSGVAGGGETQYF,TGTGCCAGCTCCGGGGTAGCGGGAGGAGGCGAGACCCAGTACTTC
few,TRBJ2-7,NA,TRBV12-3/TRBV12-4,CASSPQIPEQYF,TGTGCCAGCAGTCCACAGATTCCGGAGCAGTACTTC
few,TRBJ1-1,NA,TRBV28,CASRYSAPPMNTEAFF,TGTGCCAGCAGATATTCAGCACCTCCTATGAACACTGAAGCTTTCTTT
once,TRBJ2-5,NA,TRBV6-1,CASSQTFLGGETQNF,TGTGCCAGCAGTCAGACTTTCCTGGGGGGCGAGACCCAGAACTTC
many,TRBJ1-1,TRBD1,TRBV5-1,CASSNTGVETEAFF,TGCGCCAGCAGCAACACAGGGGTGGAAACTGAAGCTTTCTTT
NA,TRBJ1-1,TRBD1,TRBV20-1,CSARGDRGTNTEAFF,TGCAGTGCTAGAGGGGACAGGGGCACGAACACTGAAGCTTTCTTT
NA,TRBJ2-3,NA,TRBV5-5,CASSSPPSDSGPTDTQYF,TGTGCCAGCAGTTCGCCTCCTTCGGACAGCGGACCCACAGATACGCAGTATTTT
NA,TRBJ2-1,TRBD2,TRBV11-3,CASSPSLGTSGSDEQFF,TGTGCCAGCAGCCCCAGCCTCGGGACTAGCGGGAGCGATGAGCAGTTCTTC
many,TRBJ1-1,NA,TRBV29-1,CSVTGYRDTEAFF,TGCAGCGTTACCGGGTATAGGGACACTGAAGCTTTCTTT
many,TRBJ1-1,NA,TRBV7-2,CASSLGGGVAFF,TGTGCCAGCAGCTTAGGAGGGGGTGTAGCTTTCTTT
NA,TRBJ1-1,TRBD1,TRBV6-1,CASTPTGSNTEAFF,TGTGCCAGCACCCCGACAGGGTCGAACACTGAAGCTTTCTTT
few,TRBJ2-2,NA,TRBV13,CASSPYAPTGITPGELFF,TGTGCCAGCAGCCCGTACGCCCCGACAGGTATTACTCCCGGGGAGCTGTTTTTT
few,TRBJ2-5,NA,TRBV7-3,CASSLSGGREETQYF,TGTGCCAGCAGCTTAAGTGGCGGCCGGGAGGAGACCCAGTACTTC
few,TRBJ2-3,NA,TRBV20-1,CSARVDRFTDTQYF,TGCAGTGCTAGAGTGGATAGATTCACAGATACGCAGTATTTT
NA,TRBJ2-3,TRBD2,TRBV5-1,CASSLERTSEAPYTQYF,TGCGCCAGCAGCTTGGAGCGGACTAGCGAAGCCCCATATACGCAGTATTTT
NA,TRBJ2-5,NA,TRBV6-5,CASSYSREQGGTQYF,TGTGCCAGCAGTTACTCGAGAGAGCAGGGAGGGACCCAGTACTTC
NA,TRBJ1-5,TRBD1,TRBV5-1,CASSLGQGQGDQPQHF,TGCGCCAGCAGCTTGGGGCAGGGACAGGGTGATCAGCCCCAGCATTTT
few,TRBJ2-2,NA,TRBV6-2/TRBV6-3,CASSYVRLFTGELFF,TGTGCCAGCAGTTACGTCCGACTGTTCACCGGGGAGCTGTTTTTT
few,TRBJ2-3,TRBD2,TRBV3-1,CASSLRGAGADTQYF,TGTGCCAGCAGCCTGCGGGGGGCCGGGGCAGATACGCAGTATTTT
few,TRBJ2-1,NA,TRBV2,CASSEAETRVDEQFF,TGTGCCAGCAGTGAAGCGGAGACAAGGGTCGATGAGCAGTTCTTC
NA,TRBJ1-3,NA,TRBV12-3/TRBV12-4,CASSLWGTSAGNTIYF,TGTGCCAGCAGTTTATGGGGCACCTCTGCTGGAAACACCATATATTTT
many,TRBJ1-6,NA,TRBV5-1,CASSLDRSNSPLHF,TGCGCCAGCAGCTTGGATAGATCTAATTCACCCCTCCACTTT
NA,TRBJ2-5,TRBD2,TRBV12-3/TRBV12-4,CASRERTSGQETQYF,TGTGCCAGCAGGGAACGGACTAGCGGGCAAGAGACCCAGTACTTC
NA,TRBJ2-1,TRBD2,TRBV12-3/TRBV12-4,CASSPAGLAGVSEQFF,TGTGCCAGCAGTCCAGCGGGACTAGCGGGAGTAAGTGAGCAGTTCTTC
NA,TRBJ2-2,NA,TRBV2,CASSVTTTGELFF,TGTGCCAGCAGTGTCACTACCACCGGGGAGCTGTTTTTT
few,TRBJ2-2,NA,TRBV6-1,CASFRDRNTGELFF,TGTGCCAGCTTTCGGGACCGCAACACCGGGGAGCTGTTTTTT